What follows are 10 T cell receptor beta chains derived from one specimen sequenced in a study of cytomegalovirus exposure and HLA in healthy donors. In the PCR, 60 Vbeta and 13 Jbeta primers were used. TCRdb keeps only in-frame clones here, not all; method: immunoSEQ multiplex PCR. The data contain 150,000 to 200,000 clones, 60% to 80% of them singletons. Sequenced input: PBMCs. Receptors were obtained from a man aged 45-60 years in good health and CMV-seropositive.

This clone was recorded once. This rearrangement joins TRBV7-9 to TRBJ2-5; perhaps TRBD2 as D (5 bases). The CDR3 runs 13 residues. The germline V gene encodes CDR1 SEHNR and CDR2 FQNEAQ (reference sequence). The V end lost 5 bases, the J end lost 5 bases, and 12 bases lay between the germline ends. CDR3 region: CASSPKDLETQYF. In DNA form, the CDR3 reads TGTGCCAGCAGCCCCAAGGACTTGGAGACCCAGTACTTC. Filled out from reference TRBV7-9 and TRBJ2-5, the complete variable domain reads DTGVSQNPRHKITKRGQNVTFRCDPISEHNRLYWYRQTLGQGPEFLTYFQNEAQLEKSRLLSDRFSAERPKGSFSTLEIQRTEQGDSAMYLCASSPKDLETQYFGPGTRLLVL.

This sequence joins TRBV28 and TRBJ2-7; D perhaps matches TRBD2 (6 bases). The V and J ends lost 7 bases and 2 bases respectively, with 18 bases between them. Per germline, CDR1 MDHEN and CDR2 SYDVKM. The CDR3 length is 15 residues. This CDR3 is CASTTGGSGTYEQYF. The CDR3, as DNA: TGTGCCAGCACCACTGGGGGGTCGGGAACCTACGAGCAGTACTTC.

V and J are TRBV5-4 and TRBJ2-4; no firm D call. This CDR3 comprises 14 residues. The V end lost 0 bases, the J end lost 0 bases, and 4 bases lay between the germline ends. The germline CDR1 and CDR2 sequences are SGHNT and YYREEE (reference sequence). CDR3 sequence reads: CASSLALAKNIQYF. In DNA, the CDR3 is TGTGCCAGCAGCTTGGCTCTAGCCAAAAACATTCAGTACTTC.

This chain joins TRBV28 and TRBJ2-5; 11 bases fit TRBD1. Germline values: CDR1 MDHEN, CDR2 SYDVKM. This CDR3 is 15 amino acids long. V shed 4 bases and J 5 bases; nucleotides not matched to a gene: 6. The CDR3 loop is CASSWDRGRSETQYF. CDR3 DNA sequence: TGTGCCAGCAGTTGGGACAGGGGGAGGTCGGAGACCCAGTACTTC. Looking up the rest from reference TRBV28 and TRBJ2-5 gives the full variable domain: DVKVTQSSRYLVKRTGEKVFLECVQDMDHENMFWYRQDPGLGLRLIYFSYDVKMKEKGDIPEGYSVSREKKERFSLILESASTNQTSMYLCASSWDRGRSETQYFGPGTRLLVL.

This chain uses TRBV9 with TRBJ2-3, with a weak D call TRBD2 (5 bases). Germline assignment: CDR1 SGDLS and CDR2 YYNGEE. The CDR3 covers 17 residues. The V and J ends lost 0 bases and 1 base respectively, with 15 bases between them. The CDR3 nucleotides read TGTGCCAGCAGCGTAGCTAGTGGAGGTTCCCGCACAGATACGCAGTATTTT. Translated: CASSVASGGSRTDTQYF. Combining the CDR3 with reference TRBV9 and TRBJ2-3 gives the whole variable domain DSGVTQTPKHLITATGQRVTLRCSPRSGDLSVYWYQQSLDQGLQFLIQYYNGEERAKGNILERFSAQQFPDLHSELNLSSLELGDSALYFCASSVASGGSRTDTQYFGPGTRLTVL.

This clone came up once. V gene TRBV5-1 combines with J gene TRBJ2-3; D might be TRBD2 (5 bases). Germline V gene data show CDR1 as SGHRS and CDR2 as YFSETQ. This CDR3 comprises 12 residues. Trimming removed 7 bases at V and 3 bases at J, with 9 bases between. CDR3: CASSGMTDTQYF. CDR3 nucleotides: TGCGCCAGCTCGGGGATGACAGATACGCAGTATTTT. Full variable domain (rest looked up from reference TRBV5-1 and TRBJ2-3): KAGVTQTPRYLIKTRGQQVTLSCSPISGHRSVSWYQQTPGQGLQFLFEYFSETQRNKGNFPGRFSGRQFSNSRSEMNVSTLELGDSALYLCASSGMTDTQYFGPGTRLTVL.

The chain recombines TRBV5-1 with TRBJ2-3, with D unclear. Trimming stripped 4 bases from V and 2 bases from J, with 5 bases between. Looked up from germline, CDR1 is SGHRS and CDR2 is YFSETQ. The length of the CDR3 is 12 residues. CDR3 coding DNA: TGCGCCAGCAGCACTAACACAGATACGCAGTATTTT. Amino acids: CASSTNTDTQYF.

The chain has TRBV19 and TRBJ1-5, with 9 nucleotides matching TRBD1. Germline V CDR1 and CDR2: LNHDA, SQIVND (reference sequence). V dropped 5 bases and J dropped 4; count of bases not matched to a gene: 6. CDR3 size: 15 residues. The CDR3 region has the DNA TGTGCCAGTAGTCCTACCGGGACAGGGAATCAGCCCCAGCATTTT. Residues: CASSPTGTGNQPQHF.

The chain uses TRBV28 and TRBJ1-1; a weak D match, TRBD1 (6 bases). Germline CDR1 MDHEN, CDR2 SYDVKM. V lost 5 bases and J 5 bases, leaving 24 bases between the germline ends. CDR3 length: 17 residues. This chain's CDR3 is CASSPLGPTGWGTEAFF. The CDR3 DNA sequence: TGTGCCAGCAGTCCCTTAGGCCCCACAGGGTGGGGGACTGAAGCTTTCTTT.

This chain uses TRBV14 with TRBJ2-1; D gene ambiguous. V was cut by 1 base and J by 7 bases, with 5 bases left in between. Germline V gene sequence: CDR1 SGHDN, CDR2 FVKESK. This CDR3 is built from 12 residues. Here the CDR3 reads CASSQGRNEQFF. The DNA of the CDR3 is TGTGCCAGCAGCCAAGGCAGAAATGAGCAGTTCTTC.